The 21 T cell receptor beta chains below come from one sample, sequenced in a study of T-cell memory formation after mild COVID-19. TCRdb fed the 5' RACE reads into MiXCR, producing one record per CDR3 protein. The data show 150,000 to 200,000 distinct CDR3 sequences, 11% seen once. The sample consisted of PBMCs or a T cell subset sorted from them (not recorded which). The source of these receptors is a man between 18 and 35 years old who had mild COVID-19 (a few samples of this study predate the infection). Cell type and time point are not known.

The V and J genes are TRBV2 and TRBJ2-2; 13 bases are shared with TRBD2. Germline CDR1 and CDR2: SNHLY and FYNNEI. V lost 4 bases, J lost 5 bases, and 10 bases stayed unmatched. This CDR3 region has 18 residues. As DNA, the CDR3 is TGTGCCAGCAGTGTTGCCCCGGGACTAGCGGGACAGACCGGGGAGCTGTTTTTT. Its translation is CASSVAPGLAGQTGELFF.

This chain links TRBV24-1 with TRBJ2-3, with a tentative D call TRBD2 (5 bases). CDR1 is KGHDR and CDR2 is SFDVKD in the germline V gene. The V gene lost 6 bases and the J gene lost 0 bases, with 9 bases spanning the gap. CDR3 size: 14 residues. The CDR3 DNA reads TGTGCCACCAGTAGGAGCGGAAGCACAGATACGCAGTATTTT. This sequence encodes CATSRSGSTDTQYF.

The chain is built from TRBV14 and TRBJ2-1, with D possibly called TRBD1 or TRBD2 (5 bases each). The V gene lost 4 bases and the J gene lost 7 bases, with 17 bases spanning the gap. The CDR3 is made up of 15 amino acids. The germline CDR1 and CDR2 sequences are SGHDN and FVKESK. The CDR3 nucleotides are TGTGCCAGCAGCCCTCCGGGGACGAATAAGAATGAGCAGTTCTTC. Protein: CASSPPGTNKNEQFF.

This clonotype was seen a few times. The chain joins TRBV5-1 to TRBJ2-1; 7 nucleotides line up with TRBD2. V shed 3 bases and J 9 bases; nucleotides not matched to a gene: 18. The CDR3 covers 17 residues. CDR1 SGHRS and CDR2 YFSETQ come from the germline V gene. CDR3 nucleotides: TGCGCCAGCAGCTGGGACCCGGGGGGATTAAGAGACGGTGAGCAGTTCTTC. Its protein product is CASSWDPGGLRDGEQFF.

V gene TRBV4-3 combines with J gene TRBJ1-2, with 10 bases matching TRBD1. Germline V gene data show CDR1 as LGHNA and CDR2 as YSLEER. This CDR3 has 21 residues. The trim removed 1 base at V and 2 bases at J, leaving 19 bases unmatched. In DNA, the CDR3 is TGCGCCAGCAGCCAAGCCTACTACCTCCCGGGACAGGGGTTGAGGAACTATGGCTACACCTTC. Translation: CASSQAYYLPGQGLRNYGYTF.

This sequence joins TRBV12-3 or TRBV12-4 and TRBJ2-3; D may be TRBD1 (6 bases). Between the trimmed V and J ends, which lost 5 bases and 11 bases, there was a span of 14 bases. This CDR3 region has 12 residues. CDR3 bases: TGTGCCAGCAGTCCGGACAGTACTAGGCAGTATTTT. It is translated as CASSPDSTRQYF.

This clonotype was counted between two and nine times. The genes are TRBV7-9 and TRBJ1-3, with 10 bases lining up with TRBD1. The CDR3 is 15 residues long. Unmatched junction bases numbered 5, after V lost 5 bases and J lost 4 bases. Germline V lookup: CDR1 SEHNR, CDR2 FQNEAQ (reference sequence). CDR3 sequence: CASSAGQGYGNTIYF. CDR3 coding DNA: TGTGCCAGCAGCGCGGGACAGGGGTACGGAAACACCATATATTTT.

This clonotype was counted a few times. The chain employs TRBV7-2 and TRBJ1-2; TRBD1 might be the D (6 bases). Germline V gene data show CDR1 as SGHTA and CDR2 as FQGNSA. The CDR3 runs to 15 residues. The V and J ends lost 5 bases and 4 bases respectively, with 17 bases between them. The CDR3 loop is CASSPYGGLTYGYTF. CDR3 nucleotide sequence: TGTGCCAGCAGCCCCTACGGGGGCCTTACCTATGGCTACACCTTC.

This clonotype appeared a few times. This sequence joins TRBV7-9 and TRBJ2-1; weak D call: TRBD2 (6 bases). Germline-derived CDR1 and CDR2 are SEHNR and FQNEAQ (reference sequence). The ends were cut back, 5 bases at V and 2 bases at J, with 10 bases in the middle. CDR3 length: 14 residues. CDR3 sequence (DNA): TGTGCCAGCAGCCTCGGGAGACCCTACAATGAGCAGTTCTTC. Translating gives CASSLGRPYNEQFF.

The J gene is TRBJ1-3, the V gene TRBV7-2; D possibly corresponds to TRBD1 (5 bases). V was clipped by 5 bases and J by 4 bases, with 21 bases between them. The CDR3 spans 17 residues. CDR1 SGHTA and CDR2 FQGNSA come from the germline V gene. The CDR3 coding sequence is TGTGCCAGCAGCGGAGTCCGGGGGACCTCCTCCGGAAACACCATATATTTT. Translating gives CASSGVRGTSSGNTIYF.

V usage is TRBV29-1 and J usage is TRBJ2-1; 9 bases are a match to TRBD2. The V segment lost 3 bases and the J segment 7 bases; nucleotides outside the gene matches: 10. The CDR3 is 15 amino acids. Per the germline V gene, CDR1 is SQVTM and CDR2 is ANQGSEA. The CDR3 nucleotides are TGCAGCGTTGAGACCCTCGCGGGGGGGCGGAATGAGCAGTTCTTC. Translating gives CSVETLAGGRNEQFF.

This clonotype was seen only a few times. The CDR3 DNA follows: TGCGCCAGCAGCCAAGAGAGCCTATTGTCCCGGGGGGTGTTTAACACTGAAGCTTTCTTT. It encodes CASSQESLLSRGVFNTEAFF. The chain uses TRBV4-1 and TRBJ1-1; TRBD1 might be the D (5 bases). CDR3 length equals 20 residues. Trimming took 0 bases from V and 2 from J, leaving 25 bases between them. The germline V gene has CDR1 MGHRA and CDR2 YSYEKL.

The chain combines TRBV12-3 or TRBV12-4 with TRBJ1-6; the match to TRBD1 covers 8 bases. V shed 6 bases and J 7 bases; nucleotides not matched to a gene: 5. The CDR3 is made up of 14 amino acids. CDR3 residues: CASRPDRANSPLHF. The CDR3 DNA reads TGTGCCAGCAGACCGGACAGGGCGAATTCACCCCTCCACTTT.

The chain links TRBV5-1 to TRBJ2-3, with 9 bases aligning to TRBD1. Germline loops: CDR1 SGHRS, CDR2 YFSETQ. The ends lost 7 bases at V and 6 bases at J; junction bases unmatched: 6. The CDR3 is 13 amino acids. DNA for the CDR3: TGCGCCAGCGTACAGGGGGCTGGCGATACGCAGTATTTT. Translated, it gives CASVQGAGDTQYF.

A few counts support this clonotype. The genes are TRBV5-1 and TRBJ2-3, with D possibly TRBD2 on 5 matching bases. This CDR3 region has 15 residues. Trimming took 0 bases from V and 0 from J, leaving 8 bases between them. Germline values: CDR1 SGHRS, CDR2 YFSETQ. For the CDR3, the DNA is TGCGCCAGCAGCTTGGGGCTAGCTAGCACAGATACGCAGTATTTT. As protein: CASSLGLASTDTQYF.

With respect to this clonotype: This could be a read error, since a much larger clone is one nucleotide away. The V call is TRBV2, the J call TRBJ2-2; D gene ambiguous. Germline V CDR1 and CDR2: SNHLY, FYNNEI. This CDR3 has 13 residues. Here the CDR3 DNA reads TGTGCCAGCAGTCTTCACAGAACCGTGGAGCTGTTTTTT. This sequence encodes CASSLHRTVELFF.

This chain uses TRBV29-1 with TRBJ1-1, with D possibly matching TRBD1 (5 bases). Germline CDR1 SQVTM, CDR2 ANQGSEA. CDR3 length equals 13 residues. Trimming pared 7 bases from V and 0 bases from J, leaving 12 bases between. CDR3 DNA: TGCAGCGGGAAAACAGGAGTGAACACTGAAGCTTTCTTT. This sequence encodes CSGKTGVNTEAFF.

The V call is TRBV9, the J call TRBJ2-1, with 8 bases identical to TRBD2. Germline trimming cut 8 bases from V and 4 bases from J; bases unmatched to any gene: 11. The CDR3 has 15 amino acids. Germline values: CDR1 SGDLS, CDR2 YYNGEE. The CDR3 loop is CASTGGAGEYNEQFF. In nucleotides, the CDR3 is TGTGCCAGTACGGGGGGGGCAGGGGAGTACAATGAGCAGTTCTTC.

This clonotype has a handful of counts. An end of the junction does not agree with germline; a read error may underlie this. The chain carries TRBV6-2 or TRBV6-3 and TRBJ2-1; tentative D call: TRBD2 (8 bases). Germline V gives CDR1 MNHEY, CDR2 SVGEGT. This CDR3 is built from 12 residues. CDR3 coding DNA: TGTGCCAGCAGTTACTCGACAGGGACTAGGGTCTTC. It yields the protein CASSYSTGTRVF.

This clonotype showed up just a few times. The chain joins TRBV19 to TRBJ1-1; TRBD1 is a possible D gene (6 bases). The V gene's germline CDR1 is LNHDA and CDR2 SQIVND (reference sequence). The ends were cut back, 5 bases at V and 1 base at J, with 11 bases in the middle. This CDR3 has 14 residues. CDR3 nucleotide sequence: TGTGCCAGTAGTGTTAACAGGGCGAACACTGAAGCTTTCTTT. Its protein product is CASSVNRANTEAFF.

This clonotype was seen ten or more times. This chain connects TRBV9 to TRBJ1-5; no clear D gene. V lost 0 bases and J 7 bases, leaving 14 bases between the germline ends. The CDR3 covers 15 residues. Germline CDR1 reads SGDLS; CDR2 reads YYNGEE. The CDR3 DNA follows: TGTGCCAGCAGCGTAGCTCCGGGGATAGAACAGCCCCAGCATTTT. This codes for CASSVAPGIEQPQHF.